This T cell receptor beta chain originates from a study of T cells in Graves' hyperthyroidism and ophthalmopathy. This CDR3 has 16 residues. Germline loops: CDR1 SGHRS, CDR2 YFSETQ. V was clipped by 6 bases and J by 3 bases, with 19 bases between them. This clonotype has just a few counts. It was RNA transcripts that yielded the amplified TCR beta CDR3 regions. The study used the HTBI primer set for a first-round RT-PCR of the TCR CDR3. From the multiplex PCR reads, TCRdb called clonotypes with MiXCR, one entry per CDR3 protein. The data hold 300,000 to 400,000 distinct CDR3 sequences, with around 18% observed a single time.

The TCR was taken from a man younger than 35 with Graves' ophthalmopathy. Sequenced sample: blood. This chain connects TRBV5-1 to TRBJ2-1; D tentatively fits TRBD1 or TRBD2 (5 bases each). CDR3 protein: CASILSWGTNYNEQFF. The CDR3 DNA sequence: TGCGCCAGCATCCTCAGTTGGGGGACCAACTACAATGAGCAGTTCTTC. The entire variable domain, with the rest obtained from reference TRBV5-1 and TRBJ2-1, is as follows: KAGVTQTPRYLIKTRGQQVTLSCSPISGHRSVSWYQQTPGQGLQFLFEYFSETQRNKGNFPGRFSGRQFSNSRSEMNVSTLELGDSALYLCASILSWGTNYNEQFFGPGTRLTVL.